The 22 T cell receptor beta chains below all came from one sample that was sequenced in a study of blood T cell repertoires in COVID-19 (TCRdb year 2020). The library was made by the immunoSEQ multiplex PCR assay. Imported from immuneACCESS, the table was reduced by TCRdb to in-frame sequences with V and J called. These copies leave out some clones; in studies compared against another copy, an unresolved V gene accounts for under half, and the cause of the remainder is not known. Present in this sample are 35,000 or so clones, 85% to 95% of which were seen just once. The ten largest account for roughly 42% of the sample. The sequencing input was peripheral blood. Receptors originate from a man aged 60 to 75 with active or convalescent COVID-19.

This chain uses TRBV18 with TRBJ2-1; tentative D call: TRBD2 (6 bases). This CDR3 has 17 residues. The germline gives CDR1 KGHSH, CDR2 LQKENI. V lost 3 bases, J lost 0 bases, and 15 bases lay in between. CDR3 loop: CASSPSTGVVSYNEQFF. The CDR3 DNA reads as TGTGCCAGCTCACCGTCCACGGGAGTGGTCTCCTACAATGAGCAGTTCTTC.

This sequence joins TRBV5-1 and TRBJ2-1; TRBD2 might be the D (6 bases). The CDR3 runs 15 residues. Germline-derived CDR1 and CDR2 are SGHRS and YFSETQ. Trimming shortened V by 3 bases and J by 4 bases, and 14 bases separated the two germline ends. This CDR3 reads CASSSRDSLYNEQFF. The CDR3 DNA is TGCGCCAGCAGCTCCCGGGACTCACTATACAATGAGCAGTTCTTC.

The chain employs TRBV29-1 and TRBJ2-5; 7 bases fit TRBD2. Germline V gene lookup returns CDR1 SQVTM and CDR2 ANQGSEA. The CDR3 has 13 amino acids. With 3 bases clipped from V and 5 bases from J, the junction kept 6 bases outside the gene matches. The CDR3 loop is CSVDGLAAETQYF. The CDR3 nucleotides read TGCAGCGTTGATGGCCTAGCGGCGGAGACCCAGTACTTC.

The chain uses TRBV5-8 and TRBJ1-5; D is possibly TRBD1 (5 bases). Trimming cost V 1 base and J 6 bases, with 8 bases left between them. The germline gives CDR1 SGHTS, CDR2 YDEGEE. The CDR3 extends over 13 amino acids. The CDR3: CASSLSGFQPQHF. Here the CDR3 DNA reads TGTGCCAGCAGCTTGTCAGGGTTTCAGCCCCAGCATTTT. Full variable domain (missing parts from reference TRBV5-8 and TRBJ1-5): EAGVTQSPTHLIKTRGQQATLRCSPISGHTSVYWYQQALGLGLQFLLWYDEGEERNRGNFPPRFSGRQFPNYSSELNVNALELEDSALYLCASSLSGFQPQHFGDGTRLSIL.

The chain carries TRBV2 and TRBJ1-2; TRBD1 matches at 9 bases. The CDR3 loop spans 17 amino acids. From germline, CDR1 is SNHLY and CDR2 FYNNEI. V gave up 7 bases and J gave up 0 bases; unmatched junction bases: 12. The CDR3 nucleotides read TGTGCCAGCACTCGTCCTTGGACAGGGGCATCTAACTATGGCTACACCTTC. Protein product: CASTRPWTGASNYGYTF.

The rearrangement joins TRBV18 to TRBJ2-1, with unresolved D. The CDR3 consists of 15 residues. With 6 bases removed from V and 0 bases from J, the gap between germline ends came to 12 bases. Germline V gene lookup returns CDR1 KGHSH and CDR2 LQKENI. In DNA, the CDR3 is TGTGCCAGCTCGCCGACTCGTAGCTCCTACAATGAGCAGTTCTTC. Amino acid sequence: CASSPTRSSYNEQFF.

A few counts support this clone. The rearrangement uses TRBV29-1 and TRBJ1-4; D unclear. From germline, CDR1 is SQVTM and CDR2 ANQGSEA. The V gene lost 4 bases and the J gene lost 3 bases, with 9 bases spanning the gap. This CDR3 has 13 amino acids. The CDR3 bases are TGCAGCGTTGGCCAGCGTCCTAATGAAAAACTGTTTTTT. Amino acid sequence: CSVGQRPNEKLFF.

This clone has only one observation. Written as DNA, the CDR3 is TGCGCCAGCAGTGACAACAGGGGGAATCAGCCCCAGCATTTT. Its protein is CASSDNRGNQPQHF. The rearrangement uses TRBV10-1 and TRBJ1-5; 8 bases are a match to TRBD1. The CDR3 extends over 14 amino acids. Germline V gene lookup returns CDR1 WNHNN and CDR2 SYGVQD (reference sequence). Trimming at V came to 3 bases and at J to 4 bases, leaving 2 bases not matched to a gene.

CDR3 in amino acids: CASSESTGGYEAFF. CDR3 in DNA: TGTGCCAGCTCAGAATCGACAGGGGGCTATGAAGCTTTCTTT. The rearrangement uses TRBV18 and TRBJ1-1, with 10 nucleotides matching TRBD1. J was trimmed by 7 bases and V by 5 bases; bases with no gene match: 7. The CDR3 is made up of 14 amino acids. The V gene's germline CDR1 is KGHSH and CDR2 LQKENI.

The rearrangement joins TRBV4-3 to TRBJ2-7; a possible D gene is TRBD2 (6 bases). Germline assignment: CDR1 LGHNA and CDR2 YSLEER. This CDR3 region has 13 residues. The V gene lost 1 base and the J gene lost 7 bases, with 11 bases spanning the gap. The CDR3 DNA reads as TGCGCCAGCAGCCAAGTGGGGGGAAGGGAGCAGTACTTC. This sequence encodes CASSQVGGREQYF.

This chain connects TRBV7-3 to TRBJ2-7; the match to TRBD2 covers 9 bases. The germline V gene has CDR1 SGHTA and CDR2 FQGTGA. CDR3 length: 16 residues. The junction had 11 bases not matched to a gene; V was cut back by 4 bases and J by 4 bases. The CDR3 loop is CASSWRPGLAVYEQYF. Here the CDR3 DNA reads TGTGCCAGCAGCTGGCGACCGGGACTAGCAGTGTACGAGCAGTACTTC.

This clone was observed a few times. This chain uses TRBV5-4 with TRBJ2-3, with 8 positions matching TRBD2. Trimming took 7 bases from V and 4 from J; bases not matched to a gene: 8. Germline V gives CDR1 SGHNT, CDR2 YYREEE (reference sequence). This CDR3 is 14 amino acids long. The CDR3 region has the DNA TGTGCCAGCGCGATCGGGAGGGCCTCAGATACGCAGTATTTT. Protein sequence: CASAIGRASDTQYF.

The J gene is TRBJ1-2, the V gene TRBV30; maybe TRBD1 (5 bases). Per the germline V gene, CDR1 is GTSNPN and CDR2 is SVGIG (reference sequence). The V gene lost 2 bases and the J gene lost 8 bases, with 9 bases spanning the gap. CDR3 size: 11 residues. This CDR3 reads CAWSSGLGYTF. CDR3 bases: TGTGCCTGGAGTTCAGGGCTCGGCTACACCTTC.

This sequence joins TRBV6-2 or TRBV6-3 and TRBJ1-4; D gene ambiguous. V lost 2 bases and J 3 bases, leaving 7 bases between the germline ends. The CDR3 spans 14 residues. From germline, CDR1 is MNHEY and CDR2 SVGEGT. The CDR3 region is CASSYAEANEKLFF. CDR3 DNA sequence: TGTGCCAGCAGTTACGCGGAGGCTAATGAAAAACTGTTTTTT.

CDR3 sequence reads: CASSQNRRGGEKLFF. In DNA, the CDR3 is TGTGCCAGCAGCCAGAACCGCCGGGGAGGCGAAAAACTGTTTTTT. V and J are TRBV7-9 and TRBJ1-4; no definite D call. Per the germline V gene, CDR1 is SEHNR and CDR2 is FQNEAQ (reference sequence). V was shortened by 5 bases and J by 8 bases, with 18 bases between the two germline ends. CDR3 length: 15 residues.

This chain uses TRBV6-5 with TRBJ1-4; D uncertain. The CDR3 sequence is 15 residues long. V was pared by 0 bases and J by 0 bases, with 5 bases between. The germline V gene has CDR1 MNHEY and CDR2 SVGAGI. DNA of the CDR3: TGTGCCAGCAGTTACTCCAGTACAACTAATGAAAAACTGTTTTTT. Protein: CASSYSSTTNEKLFF.

V is TRBV5-5 and J is TRBJ1-2, with TRBD1 identical over 7 bases. This CDR3 region has 18 residues. The junction had 13 bases not matched to a gene; V was cut back by 1 base and J by 1 base. CDR1 SGHKS and CDR2 YYEKEE come from the germline V gene (reference sequence). This CDR3 is CASSLRGQPEALNYGYTF. The CDR3 DNA follows: TGTGCCAGCAGCTTGAGGGGACAGCCAGAAGCACTTAACTATGGCTACACCTTC.

The CDR3 is CASSQLAGRPDTQYF. In nucleotides, the CDR3 is TGTGCCAGCAGCCAGCTAGCGGGACGTCCAGATACGCAGTATTTT. The V and J genes are TRBV3-1 (or the pseudogene TRBV3-2) and TRBJ2-3, with 9 bases that match TRBD2. The CDR3 runs to 15 residues. Germline V CDR1 and CDR2: LGHDT, YNNKEL (reference sequence). Trimming at V came to 3 bases and at J to 4 bases, leaving 5 bases not matched to a gene.

This clone appeared a single time. The V call is TRBV5-8, the J call TRBJ2-7; D is possibly TRBD1 (6 bases). This CDR3 contains 13 residues. V lost 4 bases to trimming and J lost 3 bases, with 11 bases between them. Germline V gene sequence: CDR1 SGHTS, CDR2 YDEGEE. The CDR3 sequence is CASSSGQHYEQYF. CDR3 DNA: TGTGCCAGCAGCAGTGGACAGCACTACGAGCAGTACTTC.

The V call is TRBV7-2, the J call TRBJ2-5, with D perhaps TRBD2 (5 bases). Germline-derived CDR1 and CDR2 are SGHTA and FQGNSA. Deletions cut 5 bases from V and 7 bases from J, with 17 bases between. The CDR3 is made up of 14 amino acids. CDR3 sequence: CASSRVRAEGTQYF. CDR3 nucleotides: TGTGCCAGCAGCCGGGTGAGGGCAGAAGGGACCCAGTACTTC.

This chain uses TRBV12-3 or TRBV12-4 with TRBJ1-1; TRBD1 is a possible D gene (5 bases). This CDR3 spans 13 amino acids. V was clipped by 6 bases and J by 1 base, with 9 bases between them. Here the CDR3 reads CASRRQRNTEAFF. The CDR3 DNA reads as TGTGCCAGCAGGAGACAGAGGAACACTGAAGCTTTCTTT.

The CDR3 region has the DNA TGTGCCAGCAGTAAGGCCGACACCAGCAATCAGCCCCAGCATTTT. It is translated as CASSKADTSNQPQHF. This sequence joins TRBV2 and TRBJ1-5; D remains unclear. The CDR3 extends over 15 amino acids. Trimming stripped 5 bases from V and 1 base from J, with 12 bases between. Germline CDR1 and CDR2: SNHLY and FYNNEI.